This T cell receptor beta chain was found in a study of T cell changes during pregnancy in multiple sclerosis. This clone was seen once. Trimming removed 6 bases from V and 3 bases from J; junction bases left unmatched: 8. The CDR3 length is 14 residues. Germline loops: CDR1 MDHEN, CDR2 SYDVKM. TCRdb keeps only in-frame clones here, not all; method: immunoSEQ multiplex PCR. The repertoire holds over 100,000 clones, with 90% to 95% as singletons. This chain joins TRBV28 and TRBJ2-7; 7 bases are a match to TRBD2. Material: peripheral blood, obtained in the third trimester of pregnancy. The clonotype originates from a female donor with multiple sclerosis, enrolled in a pregnancy study. The CDR3 loop is CASSETSQIYEQYF. The CDR3 DNA follows: TGTGCCAGCAGCGAGACTAGCCAAATCTACGAGCAGTACTTC.